The rows below give T cell receptor beta chains drawn from one sample of a study of spatial heterogeneity in lung cancer. In TCRdb, the 5' RACE reads were re-called with MiXCR into one record per CDR3 protein. The sample yields 20,000 to 25,000 distinct CDR3 sequences, about 7.6% seen once. The material was PBMCs, obtained at surgery. These receptor sequences come from a male donor with early-stage non-small cell lung cancer. The CDR3 runs from the conserved cysteine through the conserved F or W. Fields, in order: V gene, CDR3 protein.

TRBV6-5 | CASSFGLAGGQETQYF
TRBV19 | CASSRSQGWVNEQFF
TRBV12-3/TRBV12-4 | CASSLYGGANTGELFF
TRBV6-6 | CASSPASGGFYNEQFF
TRBV6-1 | CASSYRARTEAFF
TRBV5-4 | CASSRTGGLAEAFF
TRBV27 | CASHPGLIYNEQFF
TRBV3-1 | CASSQRSPYEQYF
TRBV7-8 | CASSRWGQTSYNEQFF
TRBV12-3/TRBV12-4 | CASSFSLQEKFF
TRBV6-5 | CASSYDPNTEAFF
TRBV20-1 | CSVKQGSYEQYF
TRBV2 | CASSERAGYTQYF
TRBV20-1 | CSARDPSAHGSTQYF
TRBV25-1 | CASSAIAGGYNEQFF
TRBV4-2 | CASSPSGGAAPELFF
TRBV28 | CASSSPPGQGASRQETQYF
TRBV25-1 | CASSTGLTILDTQYF
TRBV20-1 | CSARTSGYEQYF
TRBV20-1 | CSLGSGSGNTIYF
TRBV20-1 | CSARGKPGLAGSYEQYF
TRBV6-1 | CASSEGLALGMKGEQFF
TRBV9 | CASSRYIPGQGYLGETQYF
TRBV20-1 | CSATPGLTYGYTF
TRBV7-2 | CASSSLLGRYGYTF
TRBV28 | CASSSRRGDRIYGYTF
TRBV12-3/TRBV12-4 | CASRLQGWSEAFF
TRBV9 | CASSVSPAGSGANVLTF
TRBV18 | CASSPGAVAGYEQYF